A selection of T cell receptor beta chains follows, all from one sample in a study of cytomegalovirus exposure and HLA in healthy donors. Assay: immunoSEQ multiplex PCR; the TCRdb copy retains only in-frame clones and omits some. The table shows approximately 110,000 clones, with over 75% occurring only once. Sequenced material: PBMCs. The source of these receptors is a woman in her late teens or twenties in good health and CMV-seronegative. Each CDR3 is given with its conserved first and last residue. D genes are given only for firm matches. Some rows mark clone size as missing; the rest say once, few, many or name a class of expanded clone.

J gene | V gene | D gene | clone size | CDR3 DNA | CDR3 protein
TRBJ2-4 | TRBV13 | - | - | TGTGCCAGCAGCTTAGCGGGAACCGGGCCGAACATTCAGTACTTC | CASSLAGTGPNIQYF
TRBJ1-1 | TRBV2 | TRBD1 | - | TGTGCCAGCAGGACCGGGACAGTGAACGCTGAAGCTTTCTTT | CASRTGTVNAEAFF
TRBJ2-7 | TRBV4-1 | TRBD2 | once | TGCGCCAGCAGCCAGCATACTAGCGGGCTATCCTACGAGCAGTACTTC | CASSQHTSGLSYEQYF
TRBJ2-5 | TRBV15 | - | once | TGTGCCACCAGCAGAGATCAGGCGAATGTAGAGACCCAGTACTTC | CATSRDQANVETQYF
TRBJ1-5 | TRBV12-5 | - | - | TGTGCTAGTGGTTTGGGACAGCAAATAGGGGGCAATCAGCCCCAGCATTTT | CASGLGQQIGGNQPQHF
TRBJ2-1 | TRBV6-5 | TRBD2 | - | TGTGCCAGCAGTCAACAGCGGGGGGGCCCGGATGAGCAGTTCTTC | CASSQQRGGPDEQFF
TRBJ2-1 | TRBV7-2 | TRBD1 | - | TGTGCCAGCAGCTTATATTCGGCAGGGGGCTTGGGAAATGAGCAGTTCTTC | CASSLYSAGGLGNEQFF
TRBJ2-7 | TRBV2 | - | - | TGTGCCAGCAGTGGGGGACTGCCTTCCTACGAGCAGTACTTC | CASSGGLPSYEQYF
TRBJ1-1 | TRBV9 | - | - | TGTGCCAGTGGTCCATTAGGGGGAACTGAAGCTTTCTTT | CASGPLGGTEAFF
TRBJ2-3 | TRBV28 | - | - | TGTGCCAGCAGTTCATCGGACAGGAGGGAGACAGATACGCAGTATTTT | CASSSSDRRETDTQYF
TRBJ2-7 | TRBV2 | - | - | TGTGCCAGCAGTGAAGGCCCCCTGACGGGAGCCTTCTACGAGCAGTACTTC | CASSEGPLTGAFYEQYF
TRBJ2-3 | TRBV27 | - | - | TGTGCCAGCCTAAGCGGAACAAACACAGATACGCAGTATTTT | CASLSGTNTDTQYF
TRBJ1-4 | TRBV7-9 | - | - | TGTGCCAGCAGCTTTCAGGGTACCGCAACTAATGAAAAACTGTTTTTT | CASSFQGTATNEKLFF
TRBJ2-1 | TRBV5-1 | TRBD2 | once | TGCGCCAGCAGCTATCTAGCGGGGGGAAACAATGAGCAGTTCTTC | CASSYLAGGNNEQFF
TRBJ2-3 | TRBV7-2 | TRBD2 | - | TGTGCCAGCAGCTTAGGGGGCGGGGGGAGGACAGATACGCAGTATTTT | CASSLGGGGRTDTQYF
TRBJ1-5 | TRBV7-2 | TRBD1 | - | TGTGCCAGCAGCTTAGCGCAGGGGGCGGATCAGCCCCAGCATTTT | CASSLAQGADQPQHF
TRBJ2-3 | TRBV7-9 | - | once | TGTTCCAGCAGCCAGAACACAGATACGCAGTATTTT | CSSSQNTDTQYF
TRBJ1-1 | TRBV5-6 | - | - | TGTGCCAGCAGCCTGAAGGTCGGGGATATGAACACTGAAGCTTTCTTT | CASSLKVGDMNTEAFF
TRBJ1-1 | TRBV14 | TRBD1 | - | TGTGCCAGCAGCATAGAGGGGACAGGGGGAATGGTTGCTTTCTTT | CASSIEGTGGMVAFF
TRBJ2-1 | TRBV4-1 | TRBD2 | - | TGCGCCAGCAGCTCAGGGACTAGCCTCGGCAATGAGCAGTTCTTC | CASSSGTSLGNEQFF
TRBJ1-2 | TRBV4-2 | TRBD1 | - | TGTGCCAGCAGCCAAGAGGGCAGGGGGAATGGCTACACCTTC | CASSQEGRGNGYTF
TRBJ1-2 | TRBV7-2 | - | - | TGTGCCAGCAGCCGAGACACTAACTATGGCTACACCTTC | CASSRDTNYGYTF
TRBJ2-1 | TRBV19 | TRBD2 | - | TGTGCCAGTAGCCCTAGCGGGAGCTCCTACAATGAGCAGTTCTTC | CASSPSGSSYNEQFF
TRBJ1-2 | TRBV27 | - | - | TGTGCCAGCAGTCCCGGCCGGGGATACTATGGCTACACCTTC | CASSPGRGYYGYTF
TRBJ1-1 | TRBV2 | - | - | TGTGCCAGCAGCACAGACCGCGACACTGAAGCTTTCTTT | CASSTDRDTEAFF
TRBJ2-3 | TRBV5-1 | - | few | TGCGCCAGCAGCCTACCTGAGATCACAGATACGCAGTATTTT | CASSLPEITDTQYF
TRBJ1-2 | TRBV2 | - | - | TGTGCCAGCAGTGAACGGGGGTACTATGGCTACACCTTC | CASSERGYYGYTF
TRBJ2-3 | TRBV6-5 | - | - | TGTGCCAGCAGCCTAACAAGCAGGGCAGATACGCAGTATTTT | CASSLTSRADTQYF
TRBJ2-1 | TRBV27 | TRBD1 | - | TGTGCCAGCAGTTTATCGAGGACAGGGCGTGAGCAGTTCTTC | CASSLSRTGREQFF
TRBJ2-1 | TRBV6-1 | TRBD1 | - | TGTGCCAGCAGAATGGACAGGGGCAATGAGCAGTTCTTC | CASRMDRGNEQFF
TRBJ2-5 | TRBV6-1 | - | - | TGTGCCAGCAGGATGGGGACAAGTCGAGAGACCCAGTACTTC | CASRMGTSRETQYF
TRBJ1-4 | TRBV7-2 | - | - | TGTGCCAGCAGCTTCCGTCTAAATGAAAAACTGTTTTTT | CASSFRLNEKLFF
TRBJ2-2 | TRBV14 | - | - | TGTGCCAGCAGCCAAGAGGGCTACCGGGAGCTGTTTTTT | CASSQEGYRELFF
TRBJ2-1 | TRBV27 | - | - | TGTGCCAGCAGCTCGGACAGCTACTCCTACAATGAGCAGTTCTTC | CASSSDSYSYNEQFF
TRBJ2-1 | TRBV7-9 | - | - | TGTGCCAGCAGCCTCCGGGACGGGAGCTCCTACAATGAGCAGTTCTTC | CASSLRDGSSYNEQFF
TRBJ2-7 | TRBV7-2 | TRBD1 | - | TGTGCCAGCAGCTTAGGAGGGACAGGCCCCTCCTACGAGCAGTACTTC | CASSLGGTGPSYEQYF
TRBJ2-1 | TRBV7-9 | TRBD2 | - | TGTGCCAGCAGCCGAGCGGGGGGGTTCTACAATGAGCAGTTCTTC | CASSRAGGFYNEQFF
TRBJ2-3 | TRBV21-1 | - | - | TGTGCCAGCAGCAAACTTGAGGACAGGGGGACAGATACGCAGTATTTT | CASSKLEDRGTDTQYF
TRBJ2-7 | TRBV28 | TRBD1 | once | TGTGCCAGTGCAGGACAGGGGGCGGCTTTGACCTACGAGCAGTACTTC | CASAGQGAALTYEQYF
TRBJ1-3 | TRBV9 | - | - | TGTGCCAGCAGCGTATATGGAAACACCATATATTTT | CASSVYGNTIYF
TRBJ1-1 | TRBV6-6 | - | - | TGTGCCAGCAGTTACGGGCAGGGGTCAGGCACTGAAGCTTTCTTT | CASSYGQGSGTEAFF
TRBJ2-7 | TRBV29-1 | - | - | TGCAGCGTCGCTGACAGGAACGAGCAGTACTTC | CSVADRNEQYF
TRBJ2-3 | TRBV19 | TRBD2 | - | TGTGCCAGTAGTATAGCTAGCGGGAGCACAGATACGCAGTATTTT | CASSIASGSTDTQYF
TRBJ2-2 | TRBV12-5 | TRBD1 | - | TGTGCTAGTGGTTTCGCAACAGGGGACGTAGCCGGGGAGCTGTTTTTT | CASGFATGDVAGELFF
TRBJ1-2 | TRBV2 | - | - | TGTGCCAGCAGTCTTGGAGCAGGGCCAAACTATGGCTACACCTTC | CASSLGAGPNYGYTF
TRBJ1-1 | TRBV27 | - | few | TGTGCCACCCCTGAGACACCTGAAGCTTTCTTT | CATPETPEAFF
TRBJ2-5 | TRBV5-1 | - | - | TGCGCCAGCAGCTTGGCGGTAGAACAGACCCAGTACTTC | CASSLAVEQTQYF
TRBJ2-7 | TRBV21-1 | - | - | TGTGCCAGCAGCAGAGCCGGGACTTACTACGAGCAGTACTTC | CASSRAGTYYEQYF
TRBJ2-7 | TRBV21-1 | - | - | TGTGCCAGCAGCAAGCCTCTAGCGGGAGTTCACGAGCAGTACTTC | CASSKPLAGVHEQYF
TRBJ1-1 | TRBV7-2 | TRBD1 | - | TGTGCCAGCAGCTTATGGTCAGGGGGCTCGAGCACTGAAGCTTTCTTT | CASSLWSGGSSTEAFF
TRBJ1-1 | TRBV28 | - | - | TGTGCCAGCAGTTTAACGGCTTTGGCTCCGGGACTCCGGTCCACTGAAGCTTTCTTT | CASSLTALAPGLRSTEAFF
TRBJ2-1 | TRBV28 | - | few | TGTGCCAGCAGCACTAGAAACAATGAGCAGTTCTTC | CASSTRNNEQFF
TRBJ1-2 | TRBV19 | - | once | TGTGCCAGTAGTATGCAGGGTACCTATGGCTACACCTTC | CASSMQGTYGYTF
TRBJ1-1 | TRBV7-2 | - | once | TGTGCCAGCGGGGGAGGGGCGGACACTGAAGCTTTCTTT | CASGGGADTEAFF